The 21 T cell receptor beta chains given below trace back to one sample, sequenced in a study of tumor-infiltrating lymphocytes in localized non-small cell lung cancer. Sequencing used immunoSEQ multiplex PCR; TCRdb keeps in-frame clones, though not all of them. The top ten clones hold about 6% of a sample with thousands of clones, less than 80% of them seen once. The specimen sequenced was uninvolved lung tissue not adjacent to the tumor. Receptor source: a human donor with non-small cell lung cancer.

Only a few counts were recorded for this clone. This chain links TRBV6-1 with TRBJ2-7, with D uncertain. V was trimmed by 6 bases and J by 11 bases, leaving 17 bases between them. The CDR3 contains 12 residues. Germline CDR1 and CDR2: MNHNS and SASEGT. The CDR3 region is CASSSRPISEYF. CDR3 sequence (DNA): TGTGCCAGCAGCTCAAGACCGATCAGTGAGTACTTC.

The V and J genes are TRBV11-2 and TRBJ1-3, with unresolved D. The CDR3 runs 14 residues. Germline V gene sequence: CDR1 SGHAT, CDR2 FQNNGV. With 4 bases removed from V and 0 bases from J, the gap between germline ends came to 7 bases. The CDR3 DNA is TGTGCCAGCAGCTCGCAGGACTCTGGAAACACCATATATTTT. It translates to CASSSQDSGNTIYF.

The chain carries TRBV30 and TRBJ2-1, with a tentative D call TRBD1 (5 bases). The CDR3 has 12 amino acids. Germline-derived CDR1 and CDR2 are GTSNPN and SVGIG (reference sequence). Trimming took 5 bases from V and 8 from J, leaving 13 bases between them. The CDR3: CAWSRGGDEQFF. CDR3 coding DNA: TGTGCCTGGTCTAGGGGTGGGGATGAGCAGTTCTTC.

A few counts support this clone. The chain combines TRBV6-6 with TRBJ1-2; D is perhaps TRBD1 (6 bases). From germline, CDR1 is MNHNY and CDR2 SVGAGI (reference sequence). The CDR3 totals 12 residues. The DNA of the CDR3 is TGTGCTTTGGGGGGGCCATTCTATGGCTACACCTTC. It translates to CALGGPFYGYTF.

The chain recombines TRBV19 with TRBJ2-7, with a weak D call TRBD1 (6 bases). The CDR3 extends over 14 amino acids. The V and J ends lost 9 bases and 7 bases respectively, with 22 bases between them. CDR1 and CDR2 from the germline V gene are LNHDA and SQIVND (reference sequence). The CDR3: CASSHLDRIEEQYF. The CDR3 DNA sequence: TGTGCCAGCAGTCATTTAGACAGGATAGAGGAGCAGTACTTC.

The V and J genes are TRBV27 and TRBJ2-5, with 12 bases that match TRBD2. The CDR3 runs 17 residues. Germline V gene data show CDR1 as MNHEY and CDR2 as SMNVEV (reference sequence). The junction had 6 bases not matched to a gene; V was cut back by 3 bases and J by 1 base. As DNA, the CDR3 is TGTGCCAGCAGTTTTTCCGGACTAGCGGGGCCCCAAGAGACCCAGTACTTC. It encodes CASSFSGLAGPQETQYF.

The chain carries TRBV4-3 and TRBJ1-5; D gene uncertain. V was cut by 4 bases and J by 4 bases, with 14 bases left in between. CDR3 length: 15 residues. CDR1 is LGHNA, CDR2 YSLEER, per germline. DNA for the CDR3: TGCGCCAGCAGCCCGGTACACGGTGGAAATCAGCCCCAGCATTTT. It codes for CASSPVHGGNQPQHF.

The chain combines TRBV6-5 with TRBJ1-2, with 7 bases matching TRBD1. The CDR3 consists of 15 residues. Trimming removed 4 bases from V and 4 bases from J; junction bases left unmatched: 9. Germline lookup yields CDR1 MNHEY and CDR2 SVGAGI. CDR3 sequence (DNA): TGTGCCAGCAGTTCGGTGAGAGGGGGCGTCTATGGCTACACCTTC. This translates into CASSSVRGGVYGYTF.

The rearrangement joins TRBV4-1 to TRBJ1-1; 7 bases map to TRBD1. Germline V gives CDR1 MGHRA, CDR2 YSYEKL. The CDR3 consists of 15 residues. J gave up 0 bases and V 0 bases, and 1 base lay outside the gene matches. The CDR3 reads CASSQDRGMNTEAFF. DNA for the CDR3: TGCGCCAGCAGCCAAGACAGGGGGATGAACACTGAAGCTTTCTTT.

This chain joins TRBV11-2 and TRBJ2-5, with a tentative D call TRBD1 (5 bases). This CDR3 spans 16 amino acids. The V gene lost 6 bases and the J gene lost 0 bases, with 17 bases spanning the gap. Germline values: CDR1 SGHAT, CDR2 FQNNGV. In nucleotides, the CDR3 is TGTGCCAGCAGTCCCCCCAGGCAGGGAAACCAAGAGACCCAGTACTTC. It translates to CASSPPRQGNQETQYF.

In this sample, this clone turned up once. This chain links TRBV6-6 with TRBJ2-5, with D perhaps TRBD2 (5 bases). Per the germline V gene, CDR1 is MNHNY and CDR2 is SVGAGI (reference sequence). The CDR3 totals 11 residues. V lost 2 bases, J lost 10 bases, and 8 bases lay in between. The CDR3 sequence: CASSYEAGQYF. As DNA, the CDR3 is TGTGCCAGCAGTTACGAGGCGGGCCAGTACTTC.

The V call is TRBV28, the J call TRBJ2-5; 15 positions match TRBD2. The CDR3 length is 14 residues. CDR1 and CDR2 (germline): MDHEN, SYDVKM. The trim removed 10 bases at V and 5 bases at J, leaving 5 bases unmatched. The CDR3 DNA reads as TGTGCCACCGGACTAGCGGGAGGGGAGGAGACCCAGTACTTC. Protein sequence: CATGLAGGEETQYF.

As concerns this clone: Other DNA variants within this sample encode the same CDR3. The chain combines TRBV19 with TRBJ2-1; weak D call: TRBD2 (6 bases). Germline V gene lookup returns CDR1 LNHDA and CDR2 SQIVND (reference sequence). V lost 5 bases to trimming and J lost 3 bases, with 8 bases between them. There are 13 residues in the CDR3. The CDR3: CASSPRGYNEQFF. Written as DNA, the CDR3 is TGTGCCAGTAGTCCGCGGGGCTACAATGAGCAGTTCTTC.

The gene calls are TRBV28 and TRBJ2-7, with a weak D call TRBD1 (6 bases). Trimming stripped 3 bases from V and 4 bases from J, with 10 bases between. The germline V gene has CDR1 MDHEN and CDR2 SYDVKM. This CDR3 is 13 amino acids long. CDR3 in amino acids: CASSLARGYEQYF. CDR3 nucleotide sequence: TGTGCCAGCAGTTTGGCCAGGGGTTACGAGCAGTACTTC.

This clone was detected a few times. The genes are TRBV28 and TRBJ1-2, with D uncertain. The CDR3 covers 11 residues. Trimming cost V 4 bases and J 4 bases, with 4 bases left between them. Germline V gives CDR1 MDHEN, CDR2 SYDVKM. The CDR3 loop is CASSSVYGYTF. In DNA form, the CDR3 reads TGTGCCAGCAGTTCCGTCTATGGCTACACCTTC.

The chain recombines TRBV5-1 with TRBJ2-2; TRBD1 is a possible D gene (6 bases). V lost 0 bases to trimming and J lost 5 bases, with 11 bases between them. CDR3 length: 15 residues. Germline CDR1 is SGHRS and CDR2 is YFSETQ. CDR3: CASSLDRVRTGELFF. CDR3 DNA sequence: TGCGCCAGCAGCTTGGACAGGGTTCGTACCGGGGAGCTGTTTTTT.

The chain has TRBV28 and TRBJ1-1, with D possibly being TRBD1 (5 bases). The CDR3 contains 13 residues. Germline V gene lookup returns CDR1 MDHEN and CDR2 SYDVKM. Trimming removed 8 bases from V and 4 bases from J, with 14 bases in between. The CDR3 DNA reads as TGTGCCAGCGGGCGGGGGGGTCTCACTGAAGCTTTCTTT. The encoded protein is CASGRGGLTEAFF. Supplemented by reference TRBV28 and TRBJ1-1, the full variable domain reads DVKVTQSSRYLVKRTGEKVFLECVQDMDHENMFWYRQDPGLGLRLIYFSYDVKMKEKGDIPEGYSVSREKKERFSLILESASTNQTSMYLCASGRGGLTEAFFGQGTRLTVV.

This chain joins TRBV29-1 and TRBJ2-1; TRBD2 aligns across 7 bases. Germline values: CDR1 SQVTM, CDR2 ANQGSEA. After removal of 3 bases from V and 0 bases from J, the junction contained 2 bases not matched to a gene. This CDR3 region has 14 residues. CDR3: CSVERENSYNEQFF. In DNA form, the CDR3 reads TGCAGCGTTGAGCGGGAGAACTCCTACAATGAGCAGTTCTTC.

This chain links TRBV5-1 with TRBJ2-6; 8 bases are a match to TRBD1. Germline CDR1 SGHRS, CDR2 YFSETQ. V trimming: 5 bases; J trimming: 0 bases; junction bases outside the gene matches: 7. The CDR3 is made up of 17 amino acids. CDR3 DNA sequence: TGCGCCAGCAGGCATGACAGGGGCAGCTCTGGGGCCAACGTCCTGACTTTC. This sequence encodes CASRHDRGSSGANVLTF.

In its sample, this clone was seen a few times. The chain employs TRBV7-9 and TRBJ1-1; D is ambiguous. This CDR3 is 11 amino acids long. Per the germline V gene, CDR1 is SEHNR and CDR2 is FQNEAQ (reference sequence). V was pared by 5 bases and J by 0 bases, with 1 base between. The CDR3 DNA sequence: TGTGCCAGCAGCCTGAACACTGAAGCTTTCTTT. Amino acid sequence: CASSLNTEAFF.

The chain joins TRBV5-1 to TRBJ2-2; 9 nucleotides agree with TRBD1. Per the germline V gene, CDR1 is SGHRS and CDR2 is YFSETQ. J was trimmed by 5 bases and V by 7 bases; bases with no gene match: 9. CDR3 length equals 15 residues. The CDR3 is CASFRDREGTGELFF. CDR3 DNA: TGCGCCAGCTTCCGGGACAGGGAAGGAACCGGGGAGCTGTTTTTT.